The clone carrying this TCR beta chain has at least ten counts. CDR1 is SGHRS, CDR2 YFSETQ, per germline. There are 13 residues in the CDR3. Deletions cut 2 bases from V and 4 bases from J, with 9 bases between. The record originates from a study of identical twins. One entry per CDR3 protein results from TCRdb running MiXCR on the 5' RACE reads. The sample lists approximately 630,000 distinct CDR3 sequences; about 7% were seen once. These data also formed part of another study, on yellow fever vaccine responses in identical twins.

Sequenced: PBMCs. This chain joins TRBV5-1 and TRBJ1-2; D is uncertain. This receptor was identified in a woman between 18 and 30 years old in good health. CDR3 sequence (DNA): TGCGCCAGCAGCTTTGGACGGCTCTATGGCTACACCTTC. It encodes CASSFGRLYGYTF.